The clone carrying this T cell receptor (beta chain) was detected only a few times. Antigen: not known. The sample is drawn from a study of CD8 T cells in ankylosing spondylitis. TCR beta libraries were made by quantitative 5'-RACE with molecular barcodes. TCRdb processed the 5' RACE reads anew with MiXCR; each CDR3 protein has one entry. Of about 300,000 distinct CDR3 sequences in the sample, 20% were seen once. Germline V gene sequence: CDR1 SGDLS, CDR2 YYNGEE. The CDR3 has 15 amino acids. V lost 0 bases to trimming and J lost 8 bases, with 15 bases between them. Overall study findings and caveats: A motif in TCR beta, a set of roughly 8 highly homologous variants, appeared characteristic of ankylosing spondylitis blood.

Material: blood, either unsorted or a sorted T cell fraction (not recorded which). The TCR was taken from a female donor with ankylosing spondylitis or in good health (not recorded which). The rearrangement uses TRBV9 and TRBJ1-3; D is unclear. CDR3 in amino acids: CASSVGSPAQHTIYF. The CDR3, as DNA: TGTGCCAGCAGCGTAGGGTCGCCCGCACAGCACACCATATATTTT. The whole variable domain, filled in from reference TRBV9 and TRBJ1-3, reads DSGVTQTPKHLITATGQRVTLRCSPRSGDLSVYWYQQSLDQGLQFLIQYYNGEERAKGNILERFSAQQFPDLHSELNLSSLELGDSALYFCASSVGSPAQHTIYFGEGSWLTVV.